This T cell receptor beta chain was recorded in a study of breast tumors, draining lymph nodes, adjacent tissues. TCRdb reprocessed the multiplex PCR reads via MiXCR and lists one record per CDR3 protein. This sample yields approximately 130,000 distinct CDR3 sequences, of which around 20% are seen a single time; roughly 2% belongs to the top ten. Findings and limits, study-wide: Findings are consistent with lymph node origin and intratumoral expansion of most tumor T cells. Tumor repertoires ranked between lymph nodes and nontumor tissue in diversity, with V and J gene preferences.

The V and J ends lost 2 bases and 2 bases, in that order; junction bases with no gene match: 4. The germline V gene has CDR1 GTSNPN and CDR2 SVGIG (reference sequence). The CDR3 has 14 residues. Comment on this clonotype: The antigen is unknown.

Samples came from axillary lymph nodes draining the breast cancer. Sequencing was carried out using axillary lymph node tissue. The chain employs TRBV30 and TRBJ2-7; 9 nucleotides align to TRBD1. This clonotype was sampled from a female donor with breast cancer. Some clones in this sample may be carry-over from other donors' samples. CDR3 DNA: TGTGCCTGGAGTCCCGGGACAGGGCCCTACGAGCAGTACTTC. Its protein is CAWSPGTGPYEQYF.